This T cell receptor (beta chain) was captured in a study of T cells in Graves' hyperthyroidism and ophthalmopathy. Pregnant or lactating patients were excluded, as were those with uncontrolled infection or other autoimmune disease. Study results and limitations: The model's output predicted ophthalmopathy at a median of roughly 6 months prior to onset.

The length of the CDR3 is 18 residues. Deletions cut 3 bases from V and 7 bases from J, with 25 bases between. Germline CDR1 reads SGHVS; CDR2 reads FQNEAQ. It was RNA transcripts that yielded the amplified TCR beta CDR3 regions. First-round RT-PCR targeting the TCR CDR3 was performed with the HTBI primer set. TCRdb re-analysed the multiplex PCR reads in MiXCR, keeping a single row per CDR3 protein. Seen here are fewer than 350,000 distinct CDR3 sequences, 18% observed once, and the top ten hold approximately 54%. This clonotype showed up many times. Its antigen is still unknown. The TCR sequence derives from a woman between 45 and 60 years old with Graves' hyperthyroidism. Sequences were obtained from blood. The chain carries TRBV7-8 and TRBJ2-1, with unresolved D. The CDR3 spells CASSFPKIRRADRNEQFF. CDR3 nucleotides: TGTGCCAGCAGCTTTCCCAAGATAAGGCGAGCTGACCGAAATGAGCAGTTCTTC.